This paragraph reports one T cell receptor beta chain. Sequencing was performed with immunoSEQ multiplex PCR; in TCRdb, only in-frame clones are kept and a portion is missing. Of approximately 71,000 clones in the sample, around 80% were seen once. The sample originates from a study of T cell responses to AZD1222 COVID-19 vaccine. Germline CDR1 SGHNT, CDR2 YENEEA. The CDR3 has 16 amino acids. After removal of 5 bases from V and 0 bases from J, the junction contained 4 bases not matched to a gene. This material consisted of peripheral blood, taken on day 0 of AZD1222 vaccination. The sequence derives from an adult in good health. The V and J genes are TRBV11-3 and TRBJ2-5; 12 bases are shared with TRBD2. The CDR3 DNA is TGTGCCAGCAGCAGGAGACTAGCGGGGGACCAAGAGACCCAGTACTTC. It yields the protein CASSRRLAGDQETQYF.